Included here is one T cell receptor beta chain sequence, with context. Its specificity is unknown. The data stem from a study of metastatic and nonmetastatic thyroid tumors. Study overall: Malignant thyroid and benign thyroid patients provided blood and tumor or nodule tissue whose repertoires were compared.

Source study methods: The distant-metastasis classifier for papillary thyroid cancer was built from CDR3 differences across clinicopathological groups. TCRdb re-clonotyped the PCR reads through MiXCR. The V and J calls here are based on TCRdb, not the publication. The sample has tens of thousands of clones, around a sixth seen once. Every patient was untreated before thyroid surgery. General study points: Malignant thyroid tumors reportedly exceeded benign nodules significantly in TCR beta diversity, with the difference appearing in blood and tumor.

CDR1 is MNHEY and CDR2 is SVGEGT in the germline V gene. The CDR3 length is 15 residues. V shed 0 bases, J shed 5 bases, and the junction held 6 bases outside the gene matches. The origin of this receptor is a female donor with papillary thyroid cancer or a benign thyroid nodule (not recorded which). Some clones in this sample may be carry-over from other donors' samples. The specimen was blood. The chain employs TRBV6-2 or TRBV6-3 and TRBJ1-1; TRBD1 aligns across 7 bases. CDR3: CASSYSPTGETEAFF. CDR3 DNA: TGTGCCAGCAGTTACTCGCCAACAGGGGAGACTGAAGCTTTCTTT.